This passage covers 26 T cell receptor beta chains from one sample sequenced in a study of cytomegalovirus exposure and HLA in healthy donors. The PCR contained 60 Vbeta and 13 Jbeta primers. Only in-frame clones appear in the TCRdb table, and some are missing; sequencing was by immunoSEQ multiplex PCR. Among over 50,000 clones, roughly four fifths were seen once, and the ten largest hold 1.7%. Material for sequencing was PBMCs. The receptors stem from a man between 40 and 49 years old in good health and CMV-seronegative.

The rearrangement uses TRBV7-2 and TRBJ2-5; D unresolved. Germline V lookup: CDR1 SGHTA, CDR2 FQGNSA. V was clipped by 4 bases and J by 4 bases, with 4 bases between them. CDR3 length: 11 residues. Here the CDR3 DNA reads TGTGCCAGCAGCTCTCGAGAGACCCAGTACTTC. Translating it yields CASSSRETQYF. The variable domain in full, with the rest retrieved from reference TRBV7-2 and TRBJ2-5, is GAGVSQSPSNKVTEKGKDVELRCDPISGHTALYWYRQSLGQGLEFLIYFQGNSAPDKSGLPSDRFSAERTGGSVSTLTIQRTQQEDSAVYLCASSSRETQYFGPGTRLLVL.

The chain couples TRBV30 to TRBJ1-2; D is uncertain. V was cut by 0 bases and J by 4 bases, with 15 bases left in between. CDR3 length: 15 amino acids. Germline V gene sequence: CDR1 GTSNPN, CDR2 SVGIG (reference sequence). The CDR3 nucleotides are TGTGCCTGGAGTGTACGGGTTGGCAGTCTCTATGGCTACACCTTC. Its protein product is CAWSVRVGSLYGYTF.

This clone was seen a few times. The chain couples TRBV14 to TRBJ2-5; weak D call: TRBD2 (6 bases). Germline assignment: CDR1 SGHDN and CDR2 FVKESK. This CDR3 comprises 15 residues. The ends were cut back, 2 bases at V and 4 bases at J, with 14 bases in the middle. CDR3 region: CASSQLGGEGETQYF. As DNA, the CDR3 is TGTGCCAGCAGCCAATTGGGGGGAGAAGGAGAGACCCAGTACTTC.

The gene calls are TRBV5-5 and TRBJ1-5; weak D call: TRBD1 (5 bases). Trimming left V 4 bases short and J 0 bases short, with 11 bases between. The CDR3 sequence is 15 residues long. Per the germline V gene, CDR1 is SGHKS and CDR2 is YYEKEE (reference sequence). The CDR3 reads CASSATADSNQPQHF. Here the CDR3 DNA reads TGTGCCAGCAGCGCGACAGCAGATAGCAATCAGCCCCAGCATTTT.

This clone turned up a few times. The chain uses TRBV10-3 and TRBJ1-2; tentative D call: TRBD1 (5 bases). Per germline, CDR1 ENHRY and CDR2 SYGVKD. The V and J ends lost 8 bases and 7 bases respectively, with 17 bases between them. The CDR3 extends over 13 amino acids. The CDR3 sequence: CAILRGTSSGYTF. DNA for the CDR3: TGTGCCATCCTTCGGGGGACCTCGTCTGGCTACACCTTC.

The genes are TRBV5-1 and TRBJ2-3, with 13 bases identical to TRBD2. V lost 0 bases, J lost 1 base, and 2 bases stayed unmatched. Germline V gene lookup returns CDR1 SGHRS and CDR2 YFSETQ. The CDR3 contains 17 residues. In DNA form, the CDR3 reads TGCGCCAGCAGCTTGGGAGGGACTAGCGGGGGCACAGATACGCAGTATTTT. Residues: CASSLGGTSGGTDTQYF. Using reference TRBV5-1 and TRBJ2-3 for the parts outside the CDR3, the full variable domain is KAGVTQTPRYLIKTRGQQVTLSCSPISGHRSVSWYQQTPGQGLQFLFEYFSETQRNKGNFPGRFSGRQFSNSRSEMNVSTLELGDSALYLCASSLGGTSGGTDTQYFGPGTRLTVL.

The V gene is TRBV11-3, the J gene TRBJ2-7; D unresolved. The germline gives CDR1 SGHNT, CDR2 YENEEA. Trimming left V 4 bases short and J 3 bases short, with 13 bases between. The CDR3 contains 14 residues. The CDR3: CASSSQQRSYEQYF. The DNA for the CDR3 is TGTGCCAGCAGCTCCCAACAACGGAGCTACGAGCAGTACTTC. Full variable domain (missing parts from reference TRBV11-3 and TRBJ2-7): EAGVVQSPRYKIIEKKQPVAFWCNPISGHNTLYWYLQNLGQGPELLIRYENEEAVDDSQLPKDRFSAERLKGVDSTLKIQPAELGDSAVYLCASSSQQRSYEQYFGPGTRLTVT.

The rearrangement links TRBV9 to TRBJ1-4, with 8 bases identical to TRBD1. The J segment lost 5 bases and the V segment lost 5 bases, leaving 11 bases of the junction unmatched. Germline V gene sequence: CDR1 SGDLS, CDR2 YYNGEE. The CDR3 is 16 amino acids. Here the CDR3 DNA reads TGTGCCAGCAGTCACACGCTAGGGACAGGAAATGAAAAACTGTTTTTT. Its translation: CASSHTLGTGNEKLFF.

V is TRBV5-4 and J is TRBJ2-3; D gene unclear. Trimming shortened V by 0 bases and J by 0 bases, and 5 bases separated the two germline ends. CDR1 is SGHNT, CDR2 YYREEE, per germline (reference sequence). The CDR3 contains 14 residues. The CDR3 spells CASSLGGSTDTQYF. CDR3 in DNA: TGTGCCAGCAGCTTGGGCGGTAGCACAGATACGCAGTATTTT.

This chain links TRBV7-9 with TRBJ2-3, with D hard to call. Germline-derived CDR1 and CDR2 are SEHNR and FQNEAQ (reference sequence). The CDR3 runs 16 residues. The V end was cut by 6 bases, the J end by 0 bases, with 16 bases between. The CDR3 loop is CASRSVAEMSTDTQYF. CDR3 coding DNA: TGTGCCAGCAGGTCAGTGGCGGAAATGAGCACAGATACGCAGTATTTT.

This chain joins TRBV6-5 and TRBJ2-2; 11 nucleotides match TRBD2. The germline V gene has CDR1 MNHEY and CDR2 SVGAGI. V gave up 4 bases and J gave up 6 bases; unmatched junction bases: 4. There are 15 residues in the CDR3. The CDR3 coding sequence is TGTGCCAGCAGTTTTTTAGCGGGGGGGCCCGGGGAGCTGTTTTTT. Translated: CASSFLAGGPGELFF.

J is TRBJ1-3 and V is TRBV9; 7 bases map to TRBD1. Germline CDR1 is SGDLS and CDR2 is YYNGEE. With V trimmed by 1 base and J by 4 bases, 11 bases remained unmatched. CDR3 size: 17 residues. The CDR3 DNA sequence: TGTGCCAGCAGCGTACGAGCAGGCGACAGGGCGGGAAACACCATATATTTT. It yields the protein CASSVRAGDRAGNTIYF.

DNA for the CDR3: TGCAGCGTTGAAGCGGGAGCGTCGGAGACCCAGTACTTC. Residues: CSVEAGASETQYF. This chain connects TRBV29-1 to TRBJ2-5, with a tentative D call TRBD2 (6 bases). CDR1 SQVTM and CDR2 ANQGSEA come from the germline V gene. The CDR3 has 13 residues. V was pared by 1 base and J by 5 bases, with 11 bases between.

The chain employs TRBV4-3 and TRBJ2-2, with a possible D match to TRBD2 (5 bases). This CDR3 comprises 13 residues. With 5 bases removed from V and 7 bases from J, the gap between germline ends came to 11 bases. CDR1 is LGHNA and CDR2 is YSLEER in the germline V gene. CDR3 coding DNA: TGCGCCAGCAGCTGGACTGGCTTCGGGGAGCTGTTTTTT. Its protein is CASSWTGFGELFF.

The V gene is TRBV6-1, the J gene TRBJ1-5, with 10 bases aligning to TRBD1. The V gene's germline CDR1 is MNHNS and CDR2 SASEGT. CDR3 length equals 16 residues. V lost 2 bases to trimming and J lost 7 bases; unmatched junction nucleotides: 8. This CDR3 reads CASSERTRQGAQPQHF. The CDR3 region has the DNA TGTGCCAGCAGTGAACGCACCCGACAGGGGGCACAGCCCCAGCATTTT.

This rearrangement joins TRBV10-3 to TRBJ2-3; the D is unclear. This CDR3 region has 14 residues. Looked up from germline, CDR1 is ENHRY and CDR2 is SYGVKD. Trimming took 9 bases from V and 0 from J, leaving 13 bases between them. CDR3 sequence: CAIAGSSSTDTQYF. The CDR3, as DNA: TGTGCCATTGCAGGATCCTCTAGCACAGATACGCAGTATTTT.

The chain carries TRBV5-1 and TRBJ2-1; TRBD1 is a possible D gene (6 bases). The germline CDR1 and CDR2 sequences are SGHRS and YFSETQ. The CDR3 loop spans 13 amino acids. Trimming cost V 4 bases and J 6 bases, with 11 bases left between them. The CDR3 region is CASSQGQPNEQFF. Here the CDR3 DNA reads TGCGCCAGCAGCCAAGGACAGCCCAATGAGCAGTTCTTC. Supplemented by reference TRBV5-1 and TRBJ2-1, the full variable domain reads KAGVTQTPRYLIKTRGQQVTLSCSPISGHRSVSWYQQTPGQGLQFLFEYFSETQRNKGNFPGRFSGRQFSNSRSEMNVSTLELGDSALYLCASSQGQPNEQFFGPGTRLTVL.

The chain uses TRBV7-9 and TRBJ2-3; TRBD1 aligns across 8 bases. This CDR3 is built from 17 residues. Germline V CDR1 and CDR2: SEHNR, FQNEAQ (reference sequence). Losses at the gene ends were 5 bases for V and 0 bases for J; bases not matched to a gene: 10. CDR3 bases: TGTGCCAGCAGCCCGACAGGGGAAGAGACTAGCACAGATACGCAGTATTTT. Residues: CASSPTGEETSTDTQYF. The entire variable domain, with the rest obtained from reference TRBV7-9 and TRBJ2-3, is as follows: DTGVSQNPRHKITKRGQNVTFRCDPISEHNRLYWYRQTLGQGPEFLTYFQNEAQLEKSRLLSDRFSAERPKGSFSTLEIQRTEQGDSAMYLCASSPTGEETSTDTQYFGPGTRLTVL.

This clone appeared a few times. The CDR3 bases are TGTGCCAGCAGCTTAGATCAAATAACGGGACAAGAGAAAGCTTTCTTT. The encoded protein is CASSLDQITGQEKAFF. V usage is TRBV11-3 and J usage is TRBJ1-1; D possibly corresponds to TRBD1 (6 bases). V lost 0 bases to trimming and J lost 9 bases, with 20 bases between them. The CDR3 has 16 amino acids. Per the germline V gene, CDR1 is SGHNT and CDR2 is YENEEA.

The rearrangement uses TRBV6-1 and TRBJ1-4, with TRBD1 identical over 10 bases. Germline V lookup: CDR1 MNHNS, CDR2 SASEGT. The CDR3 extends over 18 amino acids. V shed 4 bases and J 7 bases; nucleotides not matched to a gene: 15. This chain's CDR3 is CASSGATGTGVNSEKLFF. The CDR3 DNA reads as TGTGCCAGCAGTGGCGCCACCGGGACAGGGGTTAATAGTGAAAAACTGTTTTTT.

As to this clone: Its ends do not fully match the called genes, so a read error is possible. The CDR3 nucleotides read TGCGCCAGCAGCTTCCGACAGGGACGAACTGAAGATTTCTTT. Translation gives CASSFRQGRTEDFF. The chain combines TRBV5-1 with TRBJ1-1; 7 bases are shared with TRBD1. This CDR3 is built from 14 residues. The germline gives CDR1 SGHRS, CDR2 YFSETQ.

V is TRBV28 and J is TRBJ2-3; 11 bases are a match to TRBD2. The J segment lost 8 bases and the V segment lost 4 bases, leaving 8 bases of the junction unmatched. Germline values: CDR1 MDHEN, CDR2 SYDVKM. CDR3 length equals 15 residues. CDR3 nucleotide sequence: TGTGCCAGCAGTTCCTTAGCGGGGGGGTTAGGTACGCAGTATTTT. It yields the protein CASSSLAGGLGTQYF.

This CDR3 is CASRLGVSTDTQYF. DNA for the CDR3: TGTGCCAGCAGATTAGGGGTGAGCACAGATACGCAGTATTTT. The rearrangement links TRBV2 to TRBJ2-3, with D perhaps TRBD1 (5 bases). The V end lost 6 bases, the J end lost 0 bases, and 10 bases lay between the germline ends. The CDR3 runs 14 residues. Germline CDR1 SNHLY, CDR2 FYNNEI.

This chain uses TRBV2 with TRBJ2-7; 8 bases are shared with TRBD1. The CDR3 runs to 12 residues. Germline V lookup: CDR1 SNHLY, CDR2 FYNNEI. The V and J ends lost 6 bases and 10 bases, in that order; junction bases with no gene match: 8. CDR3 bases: TGTGCCAGCAGGGAATTGACAGGGGATCAGTACTTC. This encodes CASRELTGDQYF.

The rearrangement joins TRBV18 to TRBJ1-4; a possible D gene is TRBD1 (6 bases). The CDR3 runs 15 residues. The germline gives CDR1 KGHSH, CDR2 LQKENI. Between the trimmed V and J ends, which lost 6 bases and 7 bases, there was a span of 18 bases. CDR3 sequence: CASSSDRFGGEKLFF. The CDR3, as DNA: TGTGCCAGCTCGTCCGACAGGTTCGGTGGTGAAAAACTGTTTTTT.

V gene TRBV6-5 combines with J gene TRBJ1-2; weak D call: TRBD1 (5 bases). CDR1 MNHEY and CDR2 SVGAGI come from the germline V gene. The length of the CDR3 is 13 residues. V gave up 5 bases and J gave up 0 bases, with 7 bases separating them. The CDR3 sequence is CASSQTANYGYTF. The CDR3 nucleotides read TGTGCCAGCAGTCAGACAGCTAACTATGGCTACACCTTC.